The subject of this entry is one TCR beta chain. Its target is unknown. These data belong to a study of CD8 T cells in Susac syndrome. Sequencing targeted TCR beta in T cells from blood (CD8+ and CD4+). About 0.5 to 1 ug RNA was reverse transcribed with random hexamers. An immunoSEQ multiplex PCR generated amplified TCR beta CDR3 products spanning 54 Vbeta and 13 Jbeta. TCRdb passed the immunoSEQ multiplex PCR reads through MiXCR, listing each CDR3 protein once. The sample contains roughly 150,000 distinct CDR3 sequences, roughly 94% of which appear only once. General observations from the study: The study recognized that its TCR sequencing and HLA analysis covered a relatively small number of individuals.

What was sequenced was CD4+ T cells from PBMCs. The clonotype originates from a human donor with multiple sclerosis.

This CDR3 reads CASTDRQRERWETQYF. CDR3 bases: TGTGCCAGCACGGACCGACAGCGGGAGAGGTGGGAGACCCAGTACTTC. This chain uses TRBV12-3 or TRBV12-4 with TRBJ2-5; 8 positions agree with TRBD2. J lost 5 bases, V lost 7 bases, and 15 bases had no gene match. The CDR3 totals 16 residues.